Listed here is a single T cell receptor beta chain. These data come from a study of shared clonotypes between healthy human individuals. Method: immunoSEQ multiplex PCR; TCRdb's copy keeps in-frame clones and lacks some. The sample lists some 200,000 clones, approximately 61% seen once, with about 10% in the top ten. What was sequenced was memory CD4+ T cells sorted from blood. The subset: CD45RA-negative fraction. The sequence derives from a man aged 25 to 45 in good health.

The CDR3: CASSLQGQGSYEQYF. The CDR3 DNA sequence: TGTGCCAGCAGCTTACAGGGACAGGGGTCGTACGAGCAGTACTTC. V is TRBV7-2 and J is TRBJ2-7; 10 nucleotides match TRBD1. The CDR3 runs 15 residues. The germline gives CDR1 SGHTA, CDR2 FQGNSA. Trimming at V came to 2 bases and at J to 4 bases, leaving 5 bases not matched to a gene.